This TCR beta chain came from a study of response to subunit inactivated influenza vaccine. For this clonotype: Its target is not known.

Study-level results: Few additional T cells are recruited per seasonal influenza vaccination, authors suggested.

TCRdb ran MiXCR on the RT-PCR reads and lists one entry per CDR3 protein. The data contain approximately 530,000 distinct CDR3 sequences, 13% of them singletons. This CDR3 is built from 15 residues. CDR1 and CDR2 from the germline V gene are LGHNA and YNFKEQ. V was cut by 4 bases and J by 3 bases, with 15 bases left in between. The sample was PBMCs from blood, taken about 40 days after vaccination. The sequence derives from a man in his fifties who received an inactivated influenza vaccine. The rearrangement uses TRBV4-2 and TRBJ1-2; possible D gene TRBD1, 6 bases. CDR3 nucleotide sequence: TGTGCCAGCAGCCCCTCGGGGGGCTTAGACTATGGCTACACCTTC. Translating gives CASSPSGGLDYGYTF.